This TCR beta chain emerged from a study of T cell repertoires in cytomegalovirus infection (dated by TCRdb to the late 2010s). A note on the overall study: Because public TCR beta signatures pointed to carriage of CMV infection together with the matching HLA type, the HLA type of each donor mattered for the analysis.

What the research found in general, with its limitations: Cumulative frequency of public TCR beta family members discriminated carriers of CMV infection plus the relevant HLA type in this cohort and an independent approximately 360-donor cohort. The ex vivo response was dominated by HLA-C-restricted CMV-specific TCR beta clonotypes, and the single most frequent clonotype in two of eight donors was supplied by these HLA-C-restricted clonotypes.

The reads were generated on an Illumina HiSeq 1500. Through fastp at Q25 and MiXCR, TCRdb rebuilt clones from the public reads, retaining in-frame beta chains. Identical CDR3 proteins give one entry, which carries the most common genes and DNA. This sample is represented by more than 85,000 distinct CDR3 sequences; approximately 15% of them were singletons. Jointly, the top ten make up about 7.3% of the sample. This clonotype was seen a few times. The antigen it recognizes is unknown. No base-level quality is on record; no much larger clone is a single base apart. The sequence was obtained from a human donor in good health (CMV status not recorded). Some clones in this sample may be carry-over from other donors' samples. Sequenced material: PBMCs.

Read as DNA, the sequence is TGTGCCAGCAGCCTGGACTACCTTTACACAGATACGCAGTATTTT. This is translated as CASSLDYLYTDTQYF. This chain is built from TRBV11-1 and TRBJ2-3; a weak D assignment points to TRBD2 (6 bases agree). There are 15 amino acids in the CDR3, from cysteine to phenylalanine inclusive. The entry retains the CDR3 DNA only, 45 bases that are in frame from base 1. The germline V gene (reference sequence) yields SGHAT for CDR1 and FQDESV for CDR2. The V and J ends are trimmed by 5 bases and 2 bases, leaving 14 bases between them.